Reported below is one TCR beta chain. The ends were cut back, 7 bases at V and 3 bases at J, with 10 bases in the middle. This CDR3 is built from 12 residues. Germline CDR1 reads MGHDK; CDR2 reads SYGVNS. This entry belongs to a study of shared clonotypes between healthy human individuals. Assay: immunoSEQ multiplex PCR; the TCRdb copy retains only in-frame clones and omits some. The sample consists of some 2,000,000 clones, roughly 94% of them appearing once. Selected positively for CCR7 and CD45RO-negative, naive CD8 cells excluded terminally differentiated effector memory CD45RA+ cells. Sequenced input: naive CD8+ T cells sorted from blood. The rearrangement links TRBV25-1 to TRBJ2-7; no definite D call. This TCR derives from a man between 18 and 35 years old in good health. The CDR3 reads CASKGNYYEQYF. The DNA for the CDR3 is TGTGCCAGCAAAGGAAACTACTACGAGCAGTACTTC.